The 20 T cell receptor beta chains below were found in one sample sequenced in a study of blood T cells in healthy people across ages. A second roughly 7 to 11 cycle PCR used barcoded and J-beta primers. TCRdb analysed the 5' RACE reads with MiXCR anew, one entry per CDR3 protein. The table shows 800,000 to 950,000 distinct CDR3 sequences, with 29% occurring only once. This sample was also put to use in a study of T cells of mothers and their children.

The sample comprised blood. These receptors were collected from a woman between 40 and 50 years old in good health.

Note on this clonotype: A much larger clone lies a single base off, so this may be a read error. The genes are TRBV28 and TRBJ2-3, with D maybe TRBD2 (5 bases). CDR1 is MDHEN, CDR2 SYDVKM, per germline. Trimming left V 8 bases short and J 1 base short, with 22 bases between. This CDR3 spans 17 amino acids. In DNA, the CDR3 is TGTGCCAGCGGTCCTCCTCCTGGGCGGGTCGGCACAGATACGCAGTATTTT. Its translation: CASGPPPGRVGTDTQYF.

Details on this clonotype: One end of the junction varies from germline; a read error may be responsible. The chain is built from TRBV20-1 and TRBJ2-6; perhaps TRBD1 as D (6 bases). This CDR3 has 16 residues. Germline V gene sequence: CDR1 DFQATT, CDR2 SNEGSKA (reference sequence). The CDR3 region is CSAGDDQGPGANVLTF. Written as DNA, the CDR3 is TGCAGTGCTGGAGATGATCAGGGGCCTGGGGCCAACGTCCTGACTTTC.

This clonotype was seen only a few times. The rearrangement uses TRBV29-1 and TRBJ1-2; TRBD1 matches at 7 bases. Germline values: CDR1 SQVTM, CDR2 ANQGSEA. Losses at the gene ends were 4 bases for V and 7 bases for J; bases not matched to a gene: 3. The CDR3 is 11 amino acids. The CDR3 nucleotides are TGCAGCGTTGCGCAGGGGGGTGGCTACACCTTC. It codes for CSVAQGGGYTF.

This clonotype was observed at least ten times. J is TRBJ2-7 and V is TRBV10-3; D not resolved. Germline values: CDR1 ENHRY, CDR2 SYGVKD. V dropped 2 bases and J dropped 6 bases, with 14 bases sitting between them. The CDR3 runs to 14 residues. In DNA, the CDR3 is TGTGCCATCAGTGAGGACATTAACGGGTCCGAGCAGTACTTC. This sequence encodes CAISEDINGSEQYF.

The chain uses TRBV9 and TRBJ1-6; D might be TRBD1 (6 bases). With 6 bases removed from V and 7 bases from J, the gap between germline ends came to 14 bases. Germline values: CDR1 SGDLS, CDR2 YYNGEE. The CDR3 extends over 14 amino acids. The chain's CDR3 is CASTTGNVNSPLHF. The CDR3, as DNA: TGTGCCAGCACAACAGGGAATGTGAATTCACCCCTCCACTTT.

Many counts were recorded for this clonotype. This chain uses TRBV6-6 with TRBJ2-7; tentative D call: TRBD2 (6 bases). This CDR3 is built from 15 residues. The germline gives CDR1 MNHNY, CDR2 SVGAGI (reference sequence). Trimming stripped 4 bases from V and 3 bases from J, with 16 bases between. CDR3 coding DNA: TGTGCCAGCAGTTCCGCCGGGACTGGGCACTACGAGCAGTACTTC. It codes for CASSSAGTGHYEQYF.

This clonotype has a handful of counts. This chain joins TRBV12-3 or TRBV12-4 and TRBJ1-1; D remains unclear. The CDR3 runs 14 residues. Between the trimmed V and J ends, which lost 3 bases and 1 base, there was a span of 9 bases. The CDR3 DNA is TGTGCCAGCAGTTTCAAGTCCCAGAACACTGAAGCTTTCTTT. Its translation is CASSFKSQNTEAFF.

The rearrangement uses TRBV20-1 and TRBJ2-1; the match to TRBD2 covers 8 bases. Germline CDR1 is DFQATT and CDR2 is SNEGSKA (reference sequence). V trimming: 1 base; J trimming: 6 bases; junction bases outside the gene matches: 17. CDR3 size: 18 residues. The CDR3 spells CSARGSRTSGKISNEQFF. The CDR3 DNA sequence: TGCAGTGCTAGAGGATCTAGAACTAGCGGTAAAATAAGCAATGAGCAGTTCTTC.

The chain joins TRBV27 to TRBJ1-1; maybe TRBD1 (6 bases). The CDR3 runs 13 residues. Deletions cut 4 bases from V and 5 bases from J, with 11 bases between. Germline values: CDR1 MNHEY, CDR2 SMNVEV (reference sequence). CDR3 DNA sequence: TGTGCCAGCAGTTGGGGGGGGGCGACTGAAGCTTTCTTT. The encoded protein is CASSWGGATEAFF.

There are many counts of this clonotype. This sequence joins TRBV20-1 and TRBJ1-2; D may be TRBD1 (5 bases). Germline V gives CDR1 DFQATT, CDR2 SNEGSKA (reference sequence). With 4 bases removed from V and 5 bases from J, the gap between germline ends came to 17 bases. The CDR3 contains 14 residues. In DNA, the CDR3 is TGCAGTGCTATAAGGGTGGGCCAGGGTTATGGCTACACCTTC. The encoded protein is CSAIRVGQGYGYTF.

The table lists this clonotype with a few counts. The rearrangement uses TRBV4-1 and TRBJ1-4; D is unresolved. Trimming removed 4 bases from V and 2 bases from J, with 11 bases in between. CDR3 length: 15 amino acids. The V gene's germline CDR1 is MGHRA and CDR2 YSYEKL. The CDR3 DNA follows: TGCGCCAGCAGCCTCTCGCCTTTGACTAATGAAAAACTGTTTTTT. Translated: CASSLSPLTNEKLFF.

There are many counts of this clonotype. The genes are TRBV5-1 and TRBJ2-7; 8 positions agree with TRBD1. This CDR3 is built from 16 residues. The junction had 13 bases not matched to a gene; V was cut back by 4 bases and J by 4 bases. From germline, CDR1 is SGHRS and CDR2 YFSETQ. The CDR3 protein is CASSQGPTGAMYEQYF. The CDR3 nucleotides read TGCGCCAGCAGCCAAGGCCCGACAGGGGCGATGTACGAGCAGTACTTC.

Many counts were recorded for this clonotype. This sequence joins TRBV3-1 and TRBJ2-7; D call uncertain. Trimming removed 1 base at V and 0 bases at J, with 28 bases between. Germline-derived CDR1 and CDR2 are LGHDT and YNNKEL (reference sequence). This CDR3 is built from 21 residues. The CDR3: CASSQVSIGEWWAGSSYEQYF. For the CDR3, the DNA is TGTGCCAGCAGCCAAGTTTCGATTGGGGAATGGTGGGCAGGCAGCTCCTACGAGCAGTACTTC.

Points on this clonotype: A much larger clone lies a single base off, so this may be a read error. This chain joins TRBV7-9 and TRBJ2-7; D tentatively reads TRBD1 or TRBD2 (5 bases each). Trimming cost V 5 bases and J 3 bases, with 17 bases left between them. The germline gives CDR1 SEHNR, CDR2 FQNEAQ (reference sequence). This CDR3 contains 15 residues. DNA of the CDR3: TGTGCCAGCAGCAAACCCGGGACCAAGGGCTACGAGCAGTACTTC. Translation: CASSKPGTKGYEQYF.

This clonotype was counted only a few times. J is TRBJ1-2 and V is TRBV15; D unresolved. Per germline, CDR1 LNHNV and CDR2 YYDKDF (reference sequence). V lost 0 bases to trimming and J lost 5 bases, with 13 bases between them. The CDR3 sequence is 15 residues long. CDR3 residues: CATSRDPSMAYGYTF. The CDR3 DNA reads as TGTGCCACCAGCAGAGATCCGAGTATGGCTTATGGCTACACCTTC.

This clonotype was seen many times. V gene TRBV30 combines with J gene TRBJ1-5; D is possibly TRBD1 (5 bases). The CDR3 contains 13 residues. Per the germline V gene, CDR1 is GTSNPN and CDR2 is SVGIG (reference sequence). V lost 3 bases, J lost 3 bases, and 9 bases lay in between. The CDR3 is CAWSREPNQPQHF. CDR3 in DNA: TGTGCCTGGAGCAGGGAACCCAATCAGCCCCAGCATTTT.

The J gene is TRBJ1-2, the V gene TRBV28; D gene unclear. V lost 2 bases and J lost 4, with 17 bases in between. This CDR3 has 16 amino acids. In germline, CDR1 is MDHEN, CDR2 SYDVKM. The CDR3 nucleotides read TGTGCCAGCAGTTTAGTCGCAGGTCCGATGGGCTATGGCTACACCTTC. This sequence encodes CASSLVAGPMGYGYTF.

The sample holds a few counts of this clonotype. This chain connects TRBV24-1 to TRBJ2-5; the D call may be TRBD1 or TRBD2 (5 bases each). The CDR3 loop spans 15 amino acids. V was pared by 1 base and J by 2 bases, with 10 bases between. Germline V gene data show CDR1 as KGHDR and CDR2 as SFDVKD. The CDR3: CATSDFHGGQETQYF. CDR3 nucleotide sequence: TGTGCCACCAGTGATTTTCATGGGGGACAAGAGACCCAGTACTTC.

The CDR3 sequence is CASSPTSEGEQFF. CDR3 nucleotides: TGTGCCAGCAGTCCAACTAGCGAGGGTGAGCAGTTCTTC. The chain has TRBV27 and TRBJ2-1; 7 nucleotides align to TRBD2. Germline V gene lookup returns CDR1 MNHEY and CDR2 SMNVEV (reference sequence). The junction had 7 bases not matched to a gene; V was cut back by 5 bases and J by 9 bases. The CDR3 is 13 amino acids.

Concerning this clonotype: One end of the junction fails to match germline, which may point to a read error. CDR3 region: CAISSPGLAGANVLTF. The CDR3 region has the DNA TGTGCCATCAGCAGCCCAGGGTTAGCTGGGGCCAACGTCCTGACTTTC. This chain joins TRBV15 and TRBJ2-6; D is perhaps TRBD1 (5 bases). Germline CDR1 and CDR2: LNHNV and YYDKDF (reference sequence). The CDR3 is made up of 16 amino acids.